Presented here are 27 T cell receptor beta chains from one specimen sequenced in a study of T-cell memory formation after mild COVID-19. TCRdb re-called the 5' RACE reads through MiXCR, storing one row per CDR3 protein. The sample records some 320,000 distinct CDR3 sequences, more than 15% being singletons. Source material: PBMCs or a T cell subset sorted from them (not recorded which). All receptors derive from a young man who had mild COVID-19 (a few samples of this study predate the infection). Cell type and time point are not known.

The rearrangement links TRBV7-6 to TRBJ2-4; weak D call: TRBD1 (6 bases). This CDR3 comprises 20 residues. V was clipped by 5 bases and J by 0 bases, with 26 bases between them. Germline-derived CDR1 and CDR2 are SGHVS and FNYEAQ. CDR3 bases: TGTGCCAGCAGCCCGGACAGCCCGAGCCCACTACCAATAGCCAAAAACATTCAGTACTTC. As protein: CASSPDSPSPLPIAKNIQYF.

This clonotype appeared a few times. The rearrangement uses TRBV2 and TRBJ2-7; D unresolved. Germline V gene data show CDR1 as SNHLY and CDR2 as FYNNEI. With 7 bases removed from V and 4 bases from J, the gap between germline ends came to 8 bases. The CDR3 has 11 amino acids. The CDR3 sequence: CASKVNYEQYF. DNA for the CDR3: TGTGCCAGCAAGGTGAATTACGAGCAGTACTTC.

J is TRBJ1-1 and V is TRBV29-1, with D possibly being TRBD1 (6 bases). The CDR3 is 14 amino acids. Germline V lookup: CDR1 SQVTM, CDR2 ANQGSEA. V shed 4 bases and J shed 6 bases, with 18 bases lying between them. CDR3 loop: CSVVARGDGPEAFF. CDR3 nucleotide sequence: TGCAGCGTTGTAGCGAGGGGGGACGGACCTGAAGCTTTCTTT.

The CDR3 here is CATSIGRSLEKLFF. DNA of the CDR3: TGTGCCACCAGTATAGGTCGATCCCTTGAAAAACTGTTTTTT. The V and J genes are TRBV15 and TRBJ1-4; D not certain. Between the trimmed V and J ends, which lost 6 bases and 7 bases, there was a span of 15 bases. The CDR3 loop spans 14 amino acids. The germline V gene has CDR1 LNHNV and CDR2 YYDKDF (reference sequence).

This clonotype was observed a few times. The gene calls are TRBV19 and TRBJ1-6; D not certain. V was pared by 3 bases and J by 9 bases, with 9 bases between. Germline CDR1 LNHDA, CDR2 SQIVND (reference sequence). The CDR3 sequence is 13 residues long. The chain's CDR3 is CASSITTISPLHF. Written as DNA, the CDR3 is TGTGCCAGTAGTATCACGACTATTTCACCCCTCCACTTT.

This clonotype showed up just a few times. V is TRBV2 and J is TRBJ1-5; D may be TRBD1 (6 bases). The germline V gene encodes CDR1 SNHLY and CDR2 FYNNEI. V was trimmed by 7 bases and J by 6 bases, leaving 16 bases between them. This CDR3 contains 14 residues. The CDR3 sequence: CASTRGGAGQPQHF. The DNA for the CDR3 is TGTGCCAGCACCCGCGGGGGCGCGGGTCAGCCCCAGCATTTT.

This clonotype was counted between two and nine times. The V call is TRBV15, the J call TRBJ1-2; 8 positions agree with TRBD1. Trimming cost V 2 bases and J 5 bases; bases outside gene matches: 7. The germline gives CDR1 LNHNV, CDR2 YYDKDF (reference sequence). The CDR3 covers 15 residues. The CDR3 loop is CATSRTRQGQYGYTF. CDR3 nucleotides: TGTGCCACCAGCAGAACTAGACAGGGGCAATATGGCTACACCTTC.

A few counts support this clonotype. The chain couples TRBV24-1 to TRBJ2-7; no firm D call. Germline-derived CDR1 and CDR2 are KGHDR and SFDVKD. The CDR3 extends over 17 amino acids. With 1 base removed from V and 2 bases from J, the gap between germline ends came to 17 bases. The CDR3 protein is CATSDLFGERRTYEQYV. CDR3 nucleotides: TGTGCCACCAGTGATTTATTCGGAGAGCGACGAACCTACGAGCAGTACGTC.

This clonotype was seen a few times. V is TRBV7-9 and J is TRBJ1-6; tentative D call: TRBD1 (5 bases). The CDR3 runs 14 residues. Germline V CDR1 and CDR2: SEHNR, FQNEAQ (reference sequence). Trimming removed 5 bases from V and 7 bases from J, with 12 bases in between. For the CDR3, the DNA is TGTGCCAGCAGCCCTATGGGGGGGAATTCACCCCTCCACTTT. It is translated as CASSPMGGNSPLHF.

The genes are TRBV12-5 and TRBJ2-7, with D possibly matching TRBD1 (5 bases). V lost 5 bases, J lost 0 bases, and 11 bases lay in between. The CDR3 totals 14 residues. Germline lookup yields CDR1 LGHNT and CDR2 FRNRAP. CDR3 nucleotide sequence: TGTGCTAGTGGTCCGACAGCCATCTCCTACGAGCAGTACGTC. This translates into CASGPTAISYEQYV.

In this sample, this clonotype turned up once. The chain joins TRBV20-1 to TRBJ1-1; D is uncertain. The CDR3 runs to 14 residues. V dropped 6 bases and J dropped 0 bases, with 14 bases sitting between them. Germline CDR1 reads DFQATT; CDR2 reads SNEGSKA (reference sequence). In nucleotides, the CDR3 is TGCAGTGCGCAACTGGACGGGGTGAACACTGAAGCTTTCTTT. Translating it yields CSAQLDGVNTEAFF.

This chain connects TRBV4-1 to TRBJ2-1; no reliable D call. The CDR3 runs 12 residues. Germline V gives CDR1 MGHRA, CDR2 YSYEKL. The V and J ends lost 0 bases and 12 bases respectively, with 9 bases between them. The CDR3 DNA reads as TGCGCCAGCAGCCAAGATACATTTGTGCAGTTCTTC. Translating gives CASSQDTFVQFF.

This sequence joins TRBV7-3 and TRBJ2-3; TRBD2 agrees at 7 bases. The CDR3 is 15 amino acids. Germline V gene lookup returns CDR1 SGHTA and CDR2 FQGTGA. The J segment lost 2 bases and the V segment lost 5 bases, leaving 7 bases of the junction unmatched. CDR3 protein: CASSLVGGTTDTQYF. The DNA for the CDR3 is TGTGCCAGCAGCCTAGTGGGGGGGACCACAGATACGCAGTATTTT.

The chain employs TRBV10-2 and TRBJ2-6; D is undetermined. Germline CDR1 WSHSY, CDR2 SAAADI. This CDR3 has 16 amino acids. Trimming left V 5 bases short and J 3 bases short, with 14 bases between. The CDR3 DNA reads TGCGCCAGCAGTATTACCCACCCTGGTGGGGCCAACGTCCTGACTTTC. It specifies CASSITHPGGANVLTF.

The CDR3, as DNA: TGCGCCAGCAGCTACTCCGCGTCGGAGCAGTACTTC. It yields the protein CASSYSASEQYF. V and J are TRBV5-1 and TRBJ2-7, with no clear D. V was pared by 3 bases and J by 7 bases, with 11 bases between. Germline lookup yields CDR1 SGHRS and CDR2 YFSETQ. This CDR3 contains 12 residues. The full variable domain, completed using reference TRBV5-1 and TRBJ2-7, is KAGVTQTPRYLIKTRGQQVTLSCSPISGHRSVSWYQQTPGQGLQFLFEYFSETQRNKGNFPGRFSGRQFSNSRSEMNVSTLELGDSALYLCASSYSASEQYFGPGTRLTVT.

This clonotype was observed at least ten times. The gene calls are TRBV4-1 and TRBJ2-2, with unresolved D. This CDR3 comprises 13 residues. Germline V CDR1 and CDR2: MGHRA, YSYEKL. V was trimmed by 2 bases and J by 5 bases, leaving 6 bases between them. CDR3 loop: CASSQTDTGELFF. The CDR3, as DNA: TGCGCCAGCAGCCAAACCGATACCGGGGAGCTGTTTTTT.

This clonotype appeared a few times. The rearrangement links TRBV20-1 to TRBJ2-5; TRBD2 matches 10 bases. The germline CDR1 and CDR2 sequences are DFQATT and SNEGSKA (reference sequence). The CDR3 has 17 residues. Trimming removed 1 base from V and 2 bases from J; junction bases left unmatched: 10. CDR3 amino acids: CSARVWGLAGEQETQYF. CDR3 bases: TGCAGTGCTAGAGTTTGGGGCCTAGCGGGGGAACAAGAGACCCAGTACTTC.

This clonotype was detected ten times or more. The chain carries TRBV4-1 and TRBJ2-1; D possibly uses TRBD1 or TRBD2 (7 bases each). Looked up from germline, CDR1 is MGHRA and CDR2 is YSYEKL. The CDR3 is 15 amino acids. Trimming pared 5 bases from V and 2 bases from J, leaving 13 bases between. The CDR3 protein is CASSAGDRTYNEQFF. In DNA form, the CDR3 reads TGCGCCAGCAGCGCGGGGGACAGAACCTACAATGAGCAGTTCTTC.

This clonotype occurred a few times. The chain combines TRBV6-5 with TRBJ1-2; tentatively, D is TRBD1 (5 bases). Trimming shortened V by 6 bases and J by 0 bases, and 23 bases separated the two germline ends. The CDR3 totals 18 residues. From germline, CDR1 is MNHEY and CDR2 SVGAGI. CDR3 loop: CASSRVVREGVANYGYTF. The CDR3 DNA reads TGTGCCAGCAGCCGGGTTGTAAGGGAAGGGGTCGCTAACTATGGCTACACCTTC.

The chain recombines TRBV3-1 with TRBJ2-5; 10 nucleotides match TRBD1. The CDR3 has 15 residues. J was trimmed by 2 bases and V by 3 bases; bases with no gene match: 3. Germline CDR1 is LGHDT and CDR2 is YNNKEL (reference sequence). The CDR3 protein is CASSHPGQGQETQYF. The CDR3 DNA is TGTGCCAGCAGCCACCCGGGACAGGGGCAAGAGACCCAGTACTTC.

This clonotype came up a few times. This chain joins TRBV12-3 or TRBV12-4 and TRBJ2-4; perhaps D is TRBD1 or TRBD2 (5 bases each). The CDR3 covers 13 residues. Trimming cost V 8 bases and J 6 bases, with 14 bases left between them. This CDR3 is CASGSGGSNIQYF. As DNA, the CDR3 is TGTGCCAGCGGATCTGGGGGATCAAACATTCAGTACTTC.

The rearrangement uses TRBV2 and TRBJ1-2; 7 nucleotides agree with TRBD1. This CDR3 region has 14 residues. Germline assignment: CDR1 SNHLY and CDR2 FYNNEI. With 3 bases clipped from V and 7 bases from J, the junction kept 8 bases outside the gene matches. The chain's CDR3 is CASSEARQGSGYTF. CDR3 sequence (DNA): TGTGCCAGCAGTGAGGCGAGACAGGGATCTGGCTACACCTTC. The full variable domain, its missing parts supplied by reference TRBV2 and TRBJ1-2, is EPEVTQTPSHQVTQMGQEVILRCVPISNHLYFYWYRQILGQKVEFLVSFYNNEISEKSEIFDDQFSVERPDGSNFTLKIRSTKLEDSAMYFCASSEARQGSGYTFGSGTRLTVV.

The chain combines TRBV9 with TRBJ1-1; possible D gene TRBD1, 6 bases. The CDR3 contains 15 residues. Germline V CDR1 and CDR2: SGDLS, YYNGEE. The V and J ends lost 4 bases and 2 bases respectively, with 15 bases between them. The CDR3 DNA follows: TGTGCCAGCAGCCTTACAGGGTGGGGCAACACTGAAGCTTTCTTT. Translating it yields CASSLTGWGNTEAFF.

The V gene is TRBV5-1, the J gene TRBJ1-3, with 7 bases aligning to TRBD1. V lost 6 bases to trimming and J lost 0 bases; unmatched junction nucleotides: 6. The CDR3 runs 15 residues. Per germline, CDR1 SGHRS and CDR2 YFSETQ. For the CDR3, the DNA is TGCGCCAGCACCCGGACAGGTCTCTCTGGAAACACCATATATTTT. Its translation: CASTRTGLSGNTIYF.

The V and J genes are TRBV7-9 and TRBJ1-4; D gene unclear. The CDR3 is 13 amino acids. Trimming stripped 6 bases from V and 8 bases from J, with 13 bases between. Germline assignment: CDR1 SEHNR and CDR2 FQNEAQ (reference sequence). The chain's CDR3 is CASRKHGREKLFF. The CDR3 DNA reads as TGTGCCAGCAGAAAACATGGACGCGAAAAACTGTTTTTT.

A few counts support this clonotype. The chain is built from TRBV18 and TRBJ2-5; D is perhaps TRBD1 (5 bases). Per the germline V gene, CDR1 is KGHSH and CDR2 is LQKENI. Trimming took off 0 bases at V and 4 bases at J, with 15 bases between the two ends. The CDR3 is made up of 16 amino acids. The CDR3 loop is CASSPPWPGPRETQYF. CDR3 coding DNA: TGTGCCAGCTCACCACCATGGCCAGGGCCCAGAGAGACCCAGTACTTC.

V is TRBV12-3 or TRBV12-4 and J is TRBJ1-2; TRBD1 might be the D (5 bases). The CDR3 covers 14 residues. Between the trimmed V and J ends, which lost 2 bases and 4 bases, there was a span of 11 bases. CDR3 protein: CASSLISGIYGYTF. CDR3 nucleotides: TGTGCCAGCAGTTTAATATCAGGGATCTATGGCTACACCTTC.